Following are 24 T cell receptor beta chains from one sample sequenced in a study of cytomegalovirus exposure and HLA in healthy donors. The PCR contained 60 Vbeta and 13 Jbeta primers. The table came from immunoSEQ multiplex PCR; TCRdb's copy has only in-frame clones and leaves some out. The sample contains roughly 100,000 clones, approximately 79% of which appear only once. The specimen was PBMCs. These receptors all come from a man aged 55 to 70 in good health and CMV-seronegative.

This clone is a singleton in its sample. CDR3 in DNA: TGTGCCAGCAGCTTACAGGCCTTATTGAACTATGGCTACACCTTC. This translates into CASSLQALLNYGYTF. The chain joins TRBV7-8 to TRBJ1-2; D is unclear. Trimming cost V 2 bases and J 2 bases, with 12 bases left between them. Germline assignment: CDR1 SGHVS and CDR2 FQNEAQ. The CDR3 runs to 15 residues.

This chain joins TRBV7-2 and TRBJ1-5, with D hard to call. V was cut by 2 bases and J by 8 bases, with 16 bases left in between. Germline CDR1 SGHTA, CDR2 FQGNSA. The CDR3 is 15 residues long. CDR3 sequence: CASSLSRTRAEPQHF. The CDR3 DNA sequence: TGTGCCAGCAGCTTAAGCAGGACGAGGGCGGAGCCCCAGCATTTT.

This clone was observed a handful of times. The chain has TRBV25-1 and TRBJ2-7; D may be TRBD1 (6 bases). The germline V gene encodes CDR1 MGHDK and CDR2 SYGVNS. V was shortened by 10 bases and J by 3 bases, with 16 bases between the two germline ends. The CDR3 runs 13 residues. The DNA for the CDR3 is TGTGCCACCCTGCACACAGGGCACTACGAGCAGTACTTC. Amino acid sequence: CATLHTGHYEQYF.

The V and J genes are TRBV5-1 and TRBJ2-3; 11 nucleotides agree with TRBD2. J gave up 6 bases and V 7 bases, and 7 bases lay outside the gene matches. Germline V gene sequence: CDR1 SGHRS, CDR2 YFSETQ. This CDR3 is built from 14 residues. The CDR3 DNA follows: TGCGCCAGCGGGACCCGGACTAGCGGGGATACGCAGTATTTT. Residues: CASGTRTSGDTQYF.

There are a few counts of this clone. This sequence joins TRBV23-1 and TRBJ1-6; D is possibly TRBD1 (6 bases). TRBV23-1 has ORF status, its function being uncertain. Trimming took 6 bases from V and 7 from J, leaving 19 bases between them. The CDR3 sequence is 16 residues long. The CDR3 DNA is TGCGCCAGCAGACCTGACAGGTCTCAGCCCAATTCACCCCTCCACTTT. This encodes CASRPDRSQPNSPLHF.

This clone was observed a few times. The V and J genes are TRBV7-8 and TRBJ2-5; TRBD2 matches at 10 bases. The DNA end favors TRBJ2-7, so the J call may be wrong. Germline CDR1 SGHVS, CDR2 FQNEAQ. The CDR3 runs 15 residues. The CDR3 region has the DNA TGTGCCAGCAGCCGTCGGACTAGCGGCTCCTACGAGCAGTACTTC. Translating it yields CASSRRTSGSYEQYF.

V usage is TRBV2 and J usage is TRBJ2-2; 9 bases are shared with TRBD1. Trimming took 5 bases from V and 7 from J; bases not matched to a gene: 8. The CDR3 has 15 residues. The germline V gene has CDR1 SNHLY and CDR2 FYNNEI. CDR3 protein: CASSFTGTGSGELFF. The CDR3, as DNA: TGTGCCAGCAGTTTCACCGGGACAGGGAGCGGGGAGCTGTTTTTT.

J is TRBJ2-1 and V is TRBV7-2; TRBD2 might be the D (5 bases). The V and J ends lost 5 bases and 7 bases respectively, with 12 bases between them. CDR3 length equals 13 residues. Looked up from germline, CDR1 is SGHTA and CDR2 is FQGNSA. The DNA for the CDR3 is TGTGCCAGCAGCAAAATACTAGAAAATGAGCAGTTCTTC. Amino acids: CASSKILENEQFF.

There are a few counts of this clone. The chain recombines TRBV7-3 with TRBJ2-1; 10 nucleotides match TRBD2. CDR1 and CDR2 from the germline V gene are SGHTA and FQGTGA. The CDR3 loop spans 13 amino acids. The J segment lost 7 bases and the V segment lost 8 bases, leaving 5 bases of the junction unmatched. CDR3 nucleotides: TGTGCCAGCGGAACTAGCGGGAATAATGAGCAGTTCTTC. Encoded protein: CASGTSGNNEQFF.

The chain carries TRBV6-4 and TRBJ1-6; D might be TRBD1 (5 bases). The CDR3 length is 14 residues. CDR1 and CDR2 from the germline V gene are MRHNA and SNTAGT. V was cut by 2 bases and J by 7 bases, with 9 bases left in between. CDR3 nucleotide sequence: TGTGCCAGCAGTGACGGAGGGGAGAATTCACCCCTCCACTTT. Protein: CASSDGGENSPLHF.

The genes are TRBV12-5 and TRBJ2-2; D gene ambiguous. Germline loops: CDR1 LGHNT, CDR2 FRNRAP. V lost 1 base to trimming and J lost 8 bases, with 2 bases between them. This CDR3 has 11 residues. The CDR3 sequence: CASGLAGELFF. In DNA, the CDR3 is TGTGCTAGTGGTTTGGCGGGGGAGCTGTTTTTT.

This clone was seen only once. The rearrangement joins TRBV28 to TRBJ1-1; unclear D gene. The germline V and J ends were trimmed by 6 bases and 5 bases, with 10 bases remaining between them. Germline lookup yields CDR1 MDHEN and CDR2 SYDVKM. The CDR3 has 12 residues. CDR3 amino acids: CASRFGRTEAFF. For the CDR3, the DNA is TGTGCCAGCAGGTTCGGTCGGACTGAAGCTTTCTTT.

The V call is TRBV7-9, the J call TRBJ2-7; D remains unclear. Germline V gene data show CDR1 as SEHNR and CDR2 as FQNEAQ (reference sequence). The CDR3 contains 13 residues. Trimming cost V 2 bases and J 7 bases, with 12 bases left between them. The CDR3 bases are TGTGCCAGCAGCTTAAGTTCGGCCGGGGAGCAGTACTTC. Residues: CASSLSSAGEQYF.

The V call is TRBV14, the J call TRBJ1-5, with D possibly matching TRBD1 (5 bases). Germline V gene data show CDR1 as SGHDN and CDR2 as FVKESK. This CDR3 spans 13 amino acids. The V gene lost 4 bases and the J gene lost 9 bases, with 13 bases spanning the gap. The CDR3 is CASSLSTDLPQHF. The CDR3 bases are TGTGCCAGCAGCCTATCGACAGATTTGCCCCAGCATTTT.

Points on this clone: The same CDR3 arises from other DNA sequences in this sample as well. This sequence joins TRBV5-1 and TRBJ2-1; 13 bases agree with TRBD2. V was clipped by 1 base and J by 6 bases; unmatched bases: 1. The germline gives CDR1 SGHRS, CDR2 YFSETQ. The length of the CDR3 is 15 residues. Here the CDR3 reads CASSLTSGGVNEQFF. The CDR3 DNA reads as TGCGCCAGCAGCTTGACTAGCGGGGGGGTCAATGAGCAGTTCTTC.

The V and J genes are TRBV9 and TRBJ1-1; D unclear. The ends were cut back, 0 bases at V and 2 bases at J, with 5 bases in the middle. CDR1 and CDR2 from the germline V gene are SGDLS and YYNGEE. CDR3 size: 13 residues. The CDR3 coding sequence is TGTGCCAGCAGCGTAGGAACAAACACTGAAGCTTTCTTT. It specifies CASSVGTNTEAFF.

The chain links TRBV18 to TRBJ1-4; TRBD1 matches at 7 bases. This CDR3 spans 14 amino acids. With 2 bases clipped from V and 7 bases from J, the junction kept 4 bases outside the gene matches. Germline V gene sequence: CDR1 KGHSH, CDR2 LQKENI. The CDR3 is CASSPDREAEKLFF. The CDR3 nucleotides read TGTGCCAGCTCACCAGACAGGGAAGCTGAAAAACTGTTTTTT.

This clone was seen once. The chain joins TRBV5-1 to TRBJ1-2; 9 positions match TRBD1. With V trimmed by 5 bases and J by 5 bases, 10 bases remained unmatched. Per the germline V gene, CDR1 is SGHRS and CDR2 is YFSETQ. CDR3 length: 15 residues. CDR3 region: CASSETGGKGYGYTF. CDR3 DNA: TGCGCCAGCAGTGAAACAGGGGGCAAAGGGTATGGCTACACCTTC.

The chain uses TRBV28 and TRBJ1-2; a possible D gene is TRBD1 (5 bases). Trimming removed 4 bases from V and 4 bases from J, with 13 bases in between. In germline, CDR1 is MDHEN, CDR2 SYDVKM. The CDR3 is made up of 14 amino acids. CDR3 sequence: CASSWGVATYGYTF. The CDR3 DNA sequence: TGTGCCAGCAGTTGGGGGGTCGCGACCTATGGCTACACCTTC.

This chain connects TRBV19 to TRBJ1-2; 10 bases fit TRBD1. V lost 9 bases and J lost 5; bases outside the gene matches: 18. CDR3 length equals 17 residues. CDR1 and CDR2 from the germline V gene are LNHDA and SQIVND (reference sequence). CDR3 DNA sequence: TGTGCCAGCCTACCGTCTTTAAGACAGGGGGCCTCTTATGGCTACACCTTC. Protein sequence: CASLPSLRQGASYGYTF.

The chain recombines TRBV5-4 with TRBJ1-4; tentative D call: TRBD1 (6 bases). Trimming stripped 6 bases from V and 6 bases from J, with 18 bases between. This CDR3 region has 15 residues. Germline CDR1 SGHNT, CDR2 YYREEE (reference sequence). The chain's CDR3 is CASNAQGRKDEKLFF. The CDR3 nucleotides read TGTGCCAGCAACGCACAGGGACGGAAGGATGAAAAACTGTTTTTT.

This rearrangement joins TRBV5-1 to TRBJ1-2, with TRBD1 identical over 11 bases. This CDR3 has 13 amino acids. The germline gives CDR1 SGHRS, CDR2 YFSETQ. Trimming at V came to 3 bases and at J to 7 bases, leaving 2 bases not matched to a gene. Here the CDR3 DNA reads TGCGCCAGCAGCTCGGGGACAGGGGGTGGCTACACCTTC. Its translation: CASSSGTGGGYTF. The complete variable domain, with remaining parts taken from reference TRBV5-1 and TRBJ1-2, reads KAGVTQTPRYLIKTRGQQVTLSCSPISGHRSVSWYQQTPGQGLQFLFEYFSETQRNKGNFPGRFSGRQFSNSRSEMNVSTLELGDSALYLCASSSGTGGGYTFGSGTRLTVV.

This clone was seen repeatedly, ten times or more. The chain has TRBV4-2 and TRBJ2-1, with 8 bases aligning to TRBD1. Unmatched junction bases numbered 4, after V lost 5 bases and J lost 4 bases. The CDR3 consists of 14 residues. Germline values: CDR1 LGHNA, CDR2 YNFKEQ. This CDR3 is CASSTRQGYNEQFF. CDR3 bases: TGTGCCAGCAGCACTCGACAGGGGTACAATGAGCAGTTCTTC.

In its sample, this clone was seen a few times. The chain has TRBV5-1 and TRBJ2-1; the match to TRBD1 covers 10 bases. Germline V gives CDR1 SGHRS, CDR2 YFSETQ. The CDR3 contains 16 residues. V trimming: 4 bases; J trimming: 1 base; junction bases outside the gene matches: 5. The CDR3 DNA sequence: TGCGCCAGCAGCCTAGGGACAGGGGATTCCTACAATGAGCAGTTCTTC. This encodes CASSLGTGDSYNEQFF.